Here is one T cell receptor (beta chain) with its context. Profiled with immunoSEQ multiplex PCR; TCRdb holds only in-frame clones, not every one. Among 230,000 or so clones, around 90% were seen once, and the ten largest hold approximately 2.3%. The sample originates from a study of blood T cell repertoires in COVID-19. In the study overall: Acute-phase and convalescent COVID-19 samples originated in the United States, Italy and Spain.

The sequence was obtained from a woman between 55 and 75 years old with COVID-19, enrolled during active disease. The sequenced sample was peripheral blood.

The chain's CDR3 is CAWRPGLAYIDTQYF. The CDR3 DNA sequence: TGTGCCTGGAGGCCGGGGCTAGCGTATATAGATACGCAGTATTTT. V gene TRBV30 combines with J gene TRBJ2-3; possibly TRBD2 for D (6 bases). V lost 3 bases, J lost 5 bases, and 18 bases lay in between. Per the germline V gene, CDR1 is GTSNPN and CDR2 is SVGIG (reference sequence). The CDR3 runs 15 residues. The complete variable domain, with remaining parts taken from reference TRBV30 and TRBJ2-3, reads SQTIHQWPATLVQPVGSPLSLECTVEGTSNPNLYWYRQAAGRGLQLLFYSVGIGQISSEVPQNLSASRPQDRQFILSSKKLLLSDSGFYLCAWRPGLAYIDTQYFGPGTRLTVL.